This T cell receptor (beta chain) appears in the sequencing data of a study of T cell responses to AZD1222 COVID-19 vaccine. Overall study findings and caveats: Clonal diversity was possibly underestimated, and the donors were mostly white British, with more females. Breadth and depth of Spike-specific TCRs rose after two AZD1222 doses.

The table came from immunoSEQ multiplex PCR; TCRdb's copy has only in-frame clones and leaves some out. The data show 130,000 or so clones, approximately 95% seen once. Concerning this clone: The antigen is unknown.

The CDR3 sequence is 18 residues long. Per germline, CDR1 SGHAT and CDR2 FQNNGV. After removal of 5 bases from V and 3 bases from J, the junction contained 15 bases not matched to a gene. The V and J genes are TRBV11-2 and TRBJ1-1; 10 bases are a match to TRBD1. The sequence came from an adult in good health. This sample comprised peripheral blood, obtained on day 0 of MenACWY control vaccination. The CDR3 sequence: CASSRRPWTGGRDTEAFF. The CDR3 nucleotides read TGTGCCAGCAGCCGGCGACCTTGGACAGGGGGGAGAGACACTGAAGCTTTCTTT.